The 14 T cell receptor beta chains given below trace back to one sample, sequenced in a study of shared clonotypes between healthy human individuals. Generated by immunoSEQ multiplex PCR, the TCRdb table keeps only in-frame clones and is missing some. The sample includes about 2 million clones, roughly 95% of them seen just once. CD45RO-negative cells were positively selected for CCR7, leaving out terminally differentiated effector memory CD45RA+ cells. The specimen was naive CD8+ T cells sorted from blood. The receptors shown here come from a young man in good health.

This chain uses TRBV10-3 with TRBJ2-7; the D gene is possibly TRBD1 (6 bases). V was shortened by 2 bases and J by 4 bases, with 9 bases between the two germline ends. Germline values: CDR1 ENHRY, CDR2 SYGVKD. The length of the CDR3 is 13 residues. The CDR3 DNA reads as TGTGCCATCAGTGAGGCAGGGGTGTACGAGCAGTACTTC. It specifies CAISEAGVYEQYF.

A single count supports this clone. The chain joins TRBV15 to TRBJ2-5; TRBD2 matches 9 bases. In germline, CDR1 is LNHNV, CDR2 YYDKDF (reference sequence). V lost 3 bases to trimming and J lost 4 bases; unmatched junction nucleotides: 21. CDR3 length: 20 residues. The CDR3 reads CATSSGWGARDLAGRETQYF. The CDR3 nucleotides read TGTGCCACCAGCAGCGGATGGGGGGCGCGGGATCTAGCGGGACGAGAGACCCAGTACTTC.

The chain couples TRBV30 to TRBJ2-7, with D hard to call. Trimming pared 1 base from V and 7 bases from J, leaving 8 bases between. This CDR3 spans 11 amino acids. Per the germline V gene, CDR1 is GTSNPN and CDR2 is SVGIG (reference sequence). CDR3 region: CAWSGGWEQYF. The CDR3 DNA follows: TGTGCCTGGAGTGGAGGTTGGGAGCAGTACTTC.

J is TRBJ2-7 and V is TRBV25-1; 8 bases line up with TRBD2. V gave up 1 base and J gave up 4 bases; unmatched junction bases: 9. This CDR3 is 16 amino acids long. CDR1 MGHDK and CDR2 SYGVNS come from the germline V gene. Written as DNA, the CDR3 is TGTGCCAGCAGTGAATTCCTCCGGGAGGGCATTTACGAGCAGTACTTC. Encoded protein: CASSEFLREGIYEQYF.

The rearrangement uses TRBV27 and TRBJ2-7; D gene ambiguous. Germline V CDR1 and CDR2: MNHEY, SMNVEV (reference sequence). There are 14 residues in the CDR3. Trimming cost V 2 bases and J 2 bases, with 10 bases left between them. CDR3 protein: CASSLLGDTYEQYF. The CDR3 DNA follows: TGTGCCAGCAGTTTACTAGGTGATACCTACGAGCAGTACTTC.

This chain links TRBV9 with TRBJ1-1; 9 bases map to TRBD1. The germline V gene encodes CDR1 SGDLS and CDR2 YYNGEE. After removal of 0 bases from V and 5 bases from J, the junction contained 14 bases not matched to a gene. There are 18 residues in the CDR3. The CDR3 loop reads CASSVGGGTGIMGTEAFF. The CDR3 region has the DNA TGTGCCAGCAGCGTAGGAGGGGGGACAGGGATAATGGGGACTGAAGCTTTCTTT.

J is TRBJ1-1 and V is TRBV10-3; no reliable D call. The CDR3 has 12 residues. Trimming took off 1 base at V and 3 bases at J, with 3 bases between the two ends. Germline loops: CDR1 ENHRY, CDR2 SYGVKD. The CDR3 sequence: CAISEWDTEAFF. CDR3 bases: TGTGCCATCAGTGAGTGGGACACTGAAGCTTTCTTT.

For this clone: The sample has other DNA sequences that encode this CDR3 too. Here the CDR3 DNA reads TGCGCCAGCAGCCCCCGGGACAGAGCCTACGAGCAGTACTTC. Translated, it gives CASSPRDRAYEQYF. This chain links TRBV4-1 with TRBJ2-7, with 7 nucleotides matching TRBD1. The CDR3 consists of 14 residues. Germline V gene sequence: CDR1 MGHRA, CDR2 YSYEKL. Unmatched junction bases numbered 5, after V lost 4 bases and J lost 2 bases.

The CDR3 DNA reads as TGTGCCAGTAGCCCTCCCCAGCGGGAAGGGGGTGGGGAGACCCAGTACTTC. Translated: CASSPPQREGGGETQYF. The chain recombines TRBV19 with TRBJ2-5; tentatively, D is TRBD2 (7 bases). Germline V lookup: CDR1 LNHDA, CDR2 SQIVND (reference sequence). Trimming removed 6 bases at V and 5 bases at J, with 25 bases between. The CDR3 loop spans 17 amino acids.

This clone was observed a single time. The genes are TRBV5-1 and TRBJ2-1; D perhaps matches TRBD2 (6 bases). Germline loops: CDR1 SGHRS, CDR2 YFSETQ. There are 16 residues in the CDR3. V shed 2 bases and J shed 1 base, with 13 bases lying between them. CDR3 in amino acids: CASSFAGGPSYNEQFF. The CDR3 DNA reads as TGCGCCAGCAGCTTTGCCGGGGGACCATCCTACAATGAGCAGTTCTTC.

The chain has TRBV9 and TRBJ2-7; 13 bases line up with TRBD2. V lost 1 base to trimming and J lost 2 bases; unmatched junction nucleotides: 0. The CDR3 loop spans 15 amino acids. Germline V gene data show CDR1 as SGDLS and CDR2 as YYNGEE. This chain's CDR3 is CASSVTSGGAYEQYF. The CDR3 DNA reads TGTGCCAGCAGCGTAACTAGCGGGGGGGCCTACGAGCAGTACTTC. Full variable domain (missing parts from reference TRBV9 and TRBJ2-7): DSGVTQTPKHLITATGQRVTLRCSPRSGDLSVYWYQQSLDQGLQFLIQYYNGEERAKGNILERFSAQQFPDLHSELNLSSLELGDSALYFCASSVTSGGAYEQYFGPGTRLTVT.

A remark on this clone: This CDR3 is also generated by other DNA sequences in the sample. Here the CDR3 reads CSVEIGYEQYF. The CDR3 coding sequence is TGCAGCGTTGAGATAGGGTACGAGCAGTACTTC. The chain has TRBV29-1 and TRBJ2-7; D unclear. The CDR3 has 11 residues. Germline lookup yields CDR1 SQVTM and CDR2 ANQGSEA. Trimming pared 3 bases from V and 4 bases from J, leaving 7 bases between.

The CDR3: CASSPPGQEKETQYF. CDR3 DNA: TGTGCCAGCAGTCCCCCGGGACAGGAAAAAGAGACCCAGTACTTC. The chain joins TRBV7-9 to TRBJ2-5; 8 bases fit TRBD1. Per the germline V gene, CDR1 is SEHNR and CDR2 is FQNEAQ (reference sequence). The CDR3 loop spans 15 amino acids. J was trimmed by 3 bases and V by 6 bases; bases with no gene match: 9. Complete variable domain (other parts from reference TRBV7-9 and TRBJ2-5): DTGVSQNPRHKITKRGQNVTFRCDPISEHNRLYWYRQTLGQGPEFLTYFQNEAQLEKSRLLSDRFSAERPKGSFSTLEIQRTEQGDSAMYLCASSPPGQEKETQYFGPGTRLLVL.

This clone has just one count. Different DNA sequences within this sample yield the same CDR3. V usage is TRBV27 and J usage is TRBJ2-1; D might be TRBD2 (6 bases). CDR1 MNHEY and CDR2 SMNVEV come from the germline V gene (reference sequence). This CDR3 is 16 amino acids long. V lost 5 bases to trimming and J lost 1 base, with 15 bases between them. Here the CDR3 DNA reads TGTGCCAGCAGTCCATCCTCGGGGGATTCCTACAATGAGCAGTTCTTC. Protein sequence: CASSPSSGDSYNEQFF.